This T cell receptor beta chain comes out of a study of T cell repertoires in cytomegalovirus infection. Whole-study context: HLA-B-restricted CMV epitopes that are well studied were used alongside recently identified HLA-C-restricted ones. It can be stated that public TCR beta signatures indicated CMV infection as well as a matching HLA type.

For this clonotype: Antigen unknown.

TCRdb used MiXCR to reprocess the reads, holding one entry per CDR3 protein. The repertoire holds 650,000 to 850,000 distinct CDR3 sequences, with 29% as singletons. Study conclusions and caveats: It was HLA-C-restricted CMV-specific TCR beta clonotypes that dominated the response ex vivo. CMV carriers with the relevant HLA were identified by cumulative public TCR beta family frequency.

The CDR3 loop spans 16 amino acids. Trimming shortened V by 1 base and J by 4 bases, and 16 bases separated the two germline ends. Germline V lookup: CDR1 MNHNS, CDR2 SASEGT. The receptor comes from a human donor in good health (CMV status not recorded). Some clones in this sample may be carry-over from other donors' samples. Source: cultured CD8+ T cells from PBMCs, taken from culture after CMV antigen stimulation. The chain links TRBV6-1 to TRBJ1-2; tentatively, D is TRBD1 (6 bases). The CDR3 loop reads CASSEEGWGALYGYTF. CDR3 in DNA: TGTGCCAGCAGTGAAGAGGGATGGGGGGCCCTCTATGGCTACACCTTC.